The 30 T cell receptor beta chains listed next were all sequenced from one sample in a study of Graves' ophthalmopathy and Graves' hyperthyroidism. The authors amplified TCR beta CDR3 regions, and they did so from RNA transcripts for repertoire sequencing. HTBI primers served in a first-round RT-PCR, which a second-round multiplex PCR followed. TCRdb independently ran MiXCR on the multiplex PCR reads; one entry per CDR3 protein. There are 600,000 to 950,000 distinct CDR3 sequences in the sample; 40% occur only once, and less than 55% lies in the top ten. Sequenced: peripheral blood. The receptors here all came from an adult man with Graves' ophthalmopathy.

Notes on this clonotype: Its ends do not fully match the called genes, so a read error is possible. The gene calls are TRBV5-5 and TRBJ2-7; either TRBD1 or TRBD2 may supply D (5 bases each). This CDR3 is built from 14 residues. Per the germline V gene, CDR1 is SGHKS and CDR2 is YYEKEE (reference sequence). The chain's CDR3 is CASSYRAWGSEQYF. The CDR3 region has the DNA TGCGCCAGCAGCTACCGGGCCTGGGGGAGCGAGCAGTACTTC.

This chain connects TRBV9 to TRBJ2-7; D might be TRBD1 (6 bases). Trimming removed 4 bases at V and 2 bases at J, with 13 bases between. The CDR3 has 14 residues. Per the germline V gene, CDR1 is SGDLS and CDR2 is YYNGEE. CDR3 DNA sequence: TGTGCCAGCAGCATTAAACAGGGCACCTACGAGCAGTACTTC. It encodes CASSIKQGTYEQYF.

This clonotype was recorded a few times. The genes are TRBV7-9 and TRBJ2-7; 7 nucleotides line up with TRBD1. The CDR3 contains 15 residues. Germline-derived CDR1 and CDR2 are SEHNR and FQNEAQ (reference sequence). Losses at the gene ends were 1 base for V and 3 bases for J; bases not matched to a gene: 6. CDR3 coding DNA: TGTGCCAGCAGCTTAGGAGGGGGCCTATTCTACGAGCAGTACTTC. It codes for CASSLGGGLFYEQYF.

The chain is built from TRBV14 and TRBJ2-2; the match to TRBD1 covers 7 bases. Germline V lookup: CDR1 SGHDN, CDR2 FVKESK. With V trimmed by 8 bases and J by 5 bases, 11 bases remained unmatched. The CDR3 extends over 15 amino acids. CDR3 bases: TGTGCCAGCTCCAAGCCGGACAGGTCAACCGGGGAGCTGTTTTTT. This gives the protein CASSKPDRSTGELFF.

This clonotype was observed a handful of times. The chain uses TRBV2 and TRBJ1-1; TRBD1 is a possible D gene (6 bases). CDR3 length: 15 residues. Germline V gene lookup returns CDR1 SNHLY and CDR2 FYNNEI. V was pared by 7 bases and J by 0 bases, with 15 bases between. The CDR3 bases are TGTGCCAGCACCCCAAGGGGGGGGTTGAACACTGAAGCTTTCTTT. Amino acids: CASTPRGGLNTEAFF.

The V and J genes are TRBV10-3 and TRBJ1-2; 7 bases map to TRBD1. CDR1 is ENHRY, CDR2 SYGVKD, per germline. V was pared by 6 bases and J by 6 bases, with 13 bases of the junction left unmatched. The CDR3 has 15 residues. This chain's CDR3 is CAIRGLAGQKNGYTF. The CDR3 region has the DNA TGTGCCATCAGAGGACTAGCGGGACAGAAAAATGGCTACACCTTC.

Details on this clonotype: This may arise from a read error, as a much more abundant clone is one base away. J is TRBJ1-4 and V is TRBV20-1; 7 bases map to TRBD1. Germline V gene lookup returns CDR1 DFQATT and CDR2 SNEGSKA (reference sequence). The CDR3 has 14 residues. CDR3 coding DNA: TGCGGTGCTGTGGCTGGGACAGTGGGTGAAAAACTGTTTTTT. Translated, it gives CGAVAGTVGEKLFF.

There are a few counts of this clonotype. This may be a read error: a much more frequent sequence differs by one nucleotide. The rearrangement links TRBV10-3 to TRBJ2-7; D might be TRBD1 (5 bases). The CDR3 consists of 13 residues. Germline V gives CDR1 ENHRY, CDR2 SYGVKD. The CDR3 spells CAIRGQGSYGQYF. CDR3 in DNA: TGTGCCATCCGTGGGCAGGGCTCCTACGGGCAGTACTTC.

The rearrangement links TRBV2 to TRBJ2-7, with 10 bases fitting TRBD1. The length of the CDR3 is 15 residues. CDR1 is SNHLY, CDR2 FYNNEI, per germline. Trimming took 8 bases from V and 0 from J; bases not matched to a gene: 7. This chain's CDR3 is CASVMGQGNSYEQYF. DNA of the CDR3: TGTGCCAGCGTGATGGGACAGGGGAACTCCTACGAGCAGTACTTC.

The gene calls are TRBV25-1 and TRBJ2-2; D not resolved. V was cut by 6 bases and J by 3 bases, with 8 bases left in between. In germline, CDR1 is MGHDK, CDR2 SYGVNS. The CDR3 is 13 amino acids. This CDR3 reads CASSPDHTGELFF. The CDR3 coding sequence is TGTGCCAGCAGCCCCGATCACACCGGGGAGCTGTTTTTT.

Concerning this clonotype itself: Just one base apart from a much larger clone, this may be a read error. The rearrangement uses TRBV7-9 and TRBJ1-4, with TRBD1 as a possible D gene (5 bases). CDR1 SEHNR and CDR2 FQNEAQ come from the germline V gene (reference sequence). The CDR3 extends over 14 amino acids. The CDR3 loop reads CASSLAGQLENLFF. CDR3 DNA sequence: TGTGCCAGCAGCTTAGCGGGGCAGCTTGAAAACCTGTTTTTT.

The rearrangement links TRBV2 to TRBJ2-7; 9 positions match TRBD2. Germline V CDR1 and CDR2: SNHLY, FYNNEI. The ends lost 7 bases at V and 6 bases at J; junction bases unmatched: 4. The CDR3 has 12 amino acids. The CDR3 sequence: CASTPAGGEQYF. The CDR3 DNA sequence: TGTGCCAGCACCCCAGCGGGAGGCGAGCAGTACTTC.

This clonotype is a singleton in its sample. The rearrangement joins TRBV19 to TRBJ2-7, with 8 nucleotides matching TRBD1. There are 17 residues in the CDR3. J gave up 2 bases and V 5 bases, and 14 bases lay outside the gene matches. Germline-derived CDR1 and CDR2 are LNHDA and SQIVND (reference sequence). As DNA, the CDR3 is TGTGCCAGTAGTCAGCAGGGGGCGACACCTCTGACCTACGAGCAGTACTTC. Translating it yields CASSQQGATPLTYEQYF.

The chain couples TRBV5-1 to TRBJ2-7, with D uncertain. CDR3 length: 15 residues. Germline values: CDR1 SGHRS, CDR2 YFSETQ. V was trimmed by 3 bases and J by 0 bases, leaving 13 bases between them. CDR3 sequence reads: CASSSSPGPSYEQYF. CDR3 coding DNA: TGCGCCAGCAGCTCTTCTCCCGGGCCCTCCTACGAGCAGTACTTC.

This clonotype was observed many times. The chain uses TRBV7-2 and TRBJ1-3; D perhaps matches TRBD1 (6 bases). CDR3 length: 15 residues. Germline assignment: CDR1 SGHTA and CDR2 FQGNSA. Trimming took 1 base from V and 8 from J, leaving 15 bases between them. In DNA form, the CDR3 reads TGTGCCAGCAGCTTAGATGTCGGACAGTCGGACACCATATATTTT. Amino acids: CASSLDVGQSDTIYF.

This clonotype appeared once. The rearrangement joins TRBV7-8 to TRBJ2-2; D remains unclear. Per germline, CDR1 SGHVS and CDR2 FQNEAQ. Trimming left V 5 bases short and J 1 base short, with 23 bases between. This CDR3 spans 19 amino acids. CDR3: CASSLLGIIGLKNTGELFF. The CDR3 coding sequence is TGTGCCAGCAGCCTACTTGGGATTATCGGTCTCAAGAACACCGGGGAGCTGTTTTTT.

Turning to this clonotype: Relative to the germline gene, one junction end is altered; a read error may explain this. The rearrangement uses TRBV10-3 and TRBJ1-2; D might be TRBD1 (6 bases). Per germline, CDR1 ENHRY and CDR2 SYGVKD. There are 14 residues in the CDR3. DNA for the CDR3: TGTGCCAGCAGTTACGCGGGACATGTGGATGGCTACACCTTC. Protein sequence: CASSYAGHVDGYTF.

The CDR3: CASSPVRVVYGYTF. DNA of the CDR3: TGTGCCAGCAGCCCAGTACGGGTAGTCTATGGCTACACCTTC. The J gene is TRBJ1-2, the V gene TRBV7-3, with D hard to call. From germline, CDR1 is SGHTA and CDR2 FQGTGA. CDR3 length: 14 amino acids. V was shortened by 5 bases and J by 4 bases, with 14 bases between the two germline ends.

This clonotype was detected a few times. V is TRBV10-2 and J is TRBJ1-2; D remains ambiguous. The V end was cut by 4 bases, the J end by 3 bases, with 9 bases between. The germline V gene has CDR1 WSHSY and CDR2 SAAADI. This CDR3 has 13 residues. The CDR3 DNA reads TGCGCCAGCAGTGGACGGGAATACTATGGCTACACCTTC. It translates to CASSGREYYGYTF.

The CDR3 sequence is CASTTSAVTGELFF. As DNA, the CDR3 is TGTGCCAGCACTACTAGTGCGGTCACCGGGGAGCTGTTTTTT. J is TRBJ2-2 and V is TRBV6-6; a weak D match, TRBD2 (5 bases). The CDR3 contains 14 residues. With 7 bases removed from V and 4 bases from J, the gap between germline ends came to 13 bases. Germline values: CDR1 MNHNY, CDR2 SVGAGI (reference sequence).

This clonotype was observed a few times. The chain is built from TRBV7-9 and TRBJ1-4, with D hard to call. Germline-derived CDR1 and CDR2 are SEHNR and FQNEAQ (reference sequence). The CDR3 is 11 amino acids. Trimming pared 5 bases from V and 5 bases from J, leaving 3 bases between. The CDR3 is CASSMNEKLFF. The CDR3 DNA follows: TGTGCCAGCAGCATGAATGAAAAACTGTTTTTT. Full variable domain (outside the CDR3, taken from reference TRBV7-9 and TRBJ1-4): DTGVSQNPRHKITKRGQNVTFRCDPISEHNRLYWYRQTLGQGPEFLTYFQNEAQLEKSRLLSDRFSAERPKGSFSTLEIQRTEQGDSAMYLCASSMNEKLFFGSGTQLSVL.

This clonotype was seen more than once but under ten times. J is TRBJ1-3 and V is TRBV7-9; TRBD1 matches 8 bases. CDR3 size: 16 residues. Per germline, CDR1 SEHNR and CDR2 FQNEAQ (reference sequence). Trimming cost V 0 bases and J 4 bases; bases outside gene matches: 5. In nucleotides, the CDR3 is TGTGCCAGCAGCTTAGCCGGCCGGGACAGGGGAAACACCATATATTTT. It yields the protein CASSLAGRDRGNTIYF.

The gene calls are TRBV29-1 and TRBJ2-5; TRBD2 might be the D (5 bases). Trimming removed 7 bases from V and 5 bases from J, with 14 bases in between. The CDR3 contains 12 residues. CDR1 and CDR2 (germline): SQVTM, ANQGSEA. The CDR3 DNA reads as TGCAGCGCCGGGGTTGCCCGGGAGACCCAGTACTTC. This sequence encodes CSAGVARETQYF.

The chain uses TRBV20-1 and TRBJ2-5, with 10 bases aligning to TRBD2. The ends lost 3 bases at V and 3 bases at J; junction bases unmatched: 4. The V gene's germline CDR1 is DFQATT and CDR2 SNEGSKA (reference sequence). CDR3 length: 14 amino acids. CDR3 sequence: CSASPLAGEETQYF. The CDR3 region has the DNA TGCAGTGCTAGTCCCCTAGCGGGGGAAGAGACCCAGTACTTC.

Points on this clonotype: This may stem from a read error, because a much larger clone lies one nucleotide away. The V call is TRBV29-1, the J call TRBJ1-2; a weak D match, TRBD1 (5 bases). V was shortened by 1 base and J by 8 bases, with 11 bases between the two germline ends. CDR3 size: 12 residues. CDR1 and CDR2 (germline): SQVTM, ANQGSEA. CDR3 DNA: TGCAGCGTTGAAGGCAGGGTCGACGGCTACACCTTC. Amino acids: CSVEGRVDGYTF.

This clonotype was seen ten or more times. The chain employs TRBV19 and TRBJ1-3; D might be TRBD1 (5 bases). This CDR3 is built from 13 residues. Trimming took 7 bases from V and 4 from J, leaving 11 bases between them. Germline V gives CDR1 LNHDA, CDR2 SQIVND (reference sequence). CDR3 DNA sequence: TGTGCCAGTACGTGGGGCTCCGGAAACACCATATATTTT. Protein product: CASTWGSGNTIYF.

This clonotype was recorded at least ten times. The V and J genes are TRBV10-1 and TRBJ2-7, with unresolved D. CDR1 WNHNN and CDR2 SYGVQD come from the germline V gene (reference sequence). The CDR3 covers 13 residues. V was cut by 2 bases and J by 0 bases, with 5 bases left in between. CDR3 nucleotide sequence: TGCGCCAGCAGTGAGGACGGCTCCTACGAGCAGTACTTC. Translated, it gives CASSEDGSYEQYF.

This clonotype was detected ten times or more. The chain carries TRBV7-9 and TRBJ1-1, with D uncertain. The CDR3 is 14 amino acids. V gave up 3 bases and J gave up 2 bases, with 10 bases separating them. In germline, CDR1 is SEHNR, CDR2 FQNEAQ (reference sequence). In DNA form, the CDR3 reads TGTGCCAGCAGCTTGTTCCCAGATAACACTGAAGCTTTCTTT. Its translation is CASSLFPDNTEAFF.

As regards this clonotype: A junction boundary mismatches the germline segment, possibly from a read error. J is TRBJ1-5 and V is TRBV9; unclear D gene. This CDR3 comprises 14 residues. The germline V gene encodes CDR1 SGDLS and CDR2 YYNGEE. In DNA form, the CDR3 reads TGTGCCAGCAGCGTAGCTCCCACATTTCAGGCCCAGCATTTT. It encodes CASSVAPTFQAQHF.

This clonotype has ten or more counts. The chain carries TRBV9 and TRBJ2-7; 10 bases line up with TRBD1. Per germline, CDR1 SGDLS and CDR2 YYNGEE. The CDR3 loop spans 14 amino acids. Losses at the gene ends were 2 bases for V and 4 bases for J; bases not matched to a gene: 3. CDR3 protein: CASSVTGQGYEQYF. CDR3 DNA: TGTGCCAGCAGCGTGACGGGACAGGGGTACGAGCAGTACTTC. The full variable domain, rest sourced from reference TRBV9 and TRBJ2-7, is DSGVTQTPKHLITATGQRVTLRCSPRSGDLSVYWYQQSLDQGLQFLIQYYNGEERAKGNILERFSAQQFPDLHSELNLSSLELGDSALYFCASSVTGQGYEQYFGPGTRLTVT.